The rows below give T cell receptor beta chains drawn from one sample of a study of blood T cell repertoires in COVID-19. The table came from immunoSEQ multiplex PCR; TCRdb's copy has only in-frame clones and leaves some out. The sample lists approximately 270,000 clones, just over 85% seen once, with around 1.8% in the top ten. Source material: PBMCs or T cells enriched from blood (not recorded which). Receptors were obtained from a man between 40 and 49 years old who had recovered from COVID-19. Each CDR3 is given with its conserved first and last residue. D genes are given only for firm matches. Clone size is shown for a subset of rows, as once, few, many or a class of expanded clone.

size	V	D	J	DNA	CDR3
.	TRBV9	TRBD1	TRBJ1-6	TGTGCCAGCACCGACGGACAGGGATATAATTCACCCCTCCACTTT	CASTDGQGYNSPLHF
.	TRBV14	.	TRBJ1-4	TGTGCCAGCAGCCCTCGGGTCCATTCCCCGCTGTTTTTT	CASSPRVHSPLFF
.	TRBV7-2	TRBD1	TRBJ1-1	TGTGCCAGCAGCTTCCAGGGGGTAGGCGAAGCTTTCTTT	CASSFQGVGEAFF
.	TRBV7-3	.	TRBJ2-1	TGTGCCAGCAGCCAAGGCCCGGGGGGCGTTACTGAGCAGTTCTTC	CASSQGPGGVTEQFF
.	TRBV13	TRBD2	TRBJ2-1	TGTGCCAGCAGCTTCGGGACTAGTAAGGAGCAGTTCTTC	CASSFGTSKEQFF
.	TRBV19	.	TRBJ1-2	TGTGCCAGTACTTCTGGACGGACAGCTCCTGAGGGTGGCTACACCTTC	CASTSGRTAPEGGYTF
.	TRBV5-1	TRBD2	TRBJ2-1	TGCGCCAGCAGCTCAAGGACTAGCGACAATGAGCAGTTCTTC	CASSSRTSDNEQFF
.	TRBV5-1	.	TRBJ1-1	TGCGCCAGCAGCTTGGTCGAGGGTAGTCTTACTGAAGCTTTCTTT	CASSLVEGSLTEAFF
once	TRBV7-6	.	TRBJ2-3	TGTGCCAGCAGTCTACTGGCGGGACCGGGGACAGATACGCAGTATTTT	CASSLLAGPGTDTQYF
.	TRBV12-3/TRBV12-4	.	TRBJ2-5	TGTGCCAGCAGCCCCACAGGGTGGGAGACCCAGTACTTC	CASSPTGWETQYF
.	TRBV5-1	.	TRBJ2-7	TGCGCCAGCAGCTTGGTAACAGGAGAAGACGAGCAGTACTTC	CASSLVTGEDEQYF
.	TRBV18	TRBD1	TRBJ1-1	TGTGCCAGCTCACCACGGACGGACAGGGATTTGAACACTGAAGCTTTCTTT	CASSPRTDRDLNTEAFF
.	TRBV25-1	TRBD1	TRBJ1-6	TGTGCCAGCAGCGCGCCGGGACAGGGTAATTCACCCCTCCACTTT	CASSAPGQGNSPLHF
.	TRBV27	TRBD2	TRBJ2-2	TGTGCCAGCAGAGGTCTAGCGGGAGGATATACCGGGGAGCTGTTTTTT	CASRGLAGGYTGELFF
.	TRBV10-3	.	TRBJ1-3	TGTGCCATCACCTCGCAGGGGCGCGGAAACACCATATATTTT	CAITSQGRGNTIYF
.	TRBV7-2	.	TRBJ1-1	TGTGCCAGCAGCTTAGGACAGGCGAACACTGAAGCTTTCTTT	CASSLGQANTEAFF
.	TRBV11-1	TRBD1	TRBJ1-4	TGTGCCAGCAGCTTCGGACAGGTCCCTAGGGATGAAAAACTGTTTTTT	CASSFGQVPRDEKLFF
.	TRBV7-8	TRBD1	TRBJ1-4	TGTGCCAGCAGCCGCGGGACAGGGGCCGAAAAACTGTTTTTT	CASSRGTGAEKLFF
few	TRBV11-2	.	TRBJ2-1	TGTGCCAGCAGCTTAGAAAACTTCCTTGAGCAGTTCTTC	CASSLENFLEQFF
.	TRBV7-2	.	TRBJ1-2	TGTGCCAGCAGCTTAGCCTCCGGGGTAGTCTATGGCTACACCTTC	CASSLASGVVYGYTF
.	TRBV10-3	.	TRBJ2-3	TGTGCCATCGAAGCGGTTTTGGGCACAGATACGCAGTATTTT	CAIEAVLGTDTQYF
.	TRBV4-3	.	TRBJ1-4	TGCGCCAGCAGCCAATCCGTCGGGAGGGGGGCAACTAATGAAAAACTGTTTTTT	CASSQSVGRGATNEKLFF
.	TRBV28	.	TRBJ1-2	TGTGCCAGCAGTTTGAACAGGGCAGGGTATGGCTACACCTTC	CASSLNRAGYGYTF
.	TRBV5-1	.	TRBJ1-2	TGCGCCAGCAGCTTCAGCGCGCTAGATCGTGGCTACACCTTC	CASSFSALDRGYTF
few	TRBV27	TRBD1	TRBJ1-2	TGTGCCAGCAGTTTGAACAGGGGCTATGGCTACACCTTC	CASSLNRGYGYTF
.	TRBV27	.	TRBJ1-2	TGTGCCAGCAGTTTCGGCCAGCGCTATGGCTACACCTTC	CASSFGQRYGYTF
once	TRBV4-2	.	TRBJ2-7	TGTGCCAGCAGCCAAGCCCCCGTACAAAGGGGCGAGCAGTACTTC	CASSQAPVQRGEQYF
.	TRBV7-7	.	TRBJ1-5	TGTGCTAGCAGCTTAGGGAACAGGGTTTTAAGTTTTTGTGATCAGCCCCAGCATTTT	CASSLGNRVLSFCDQPQHF
.	TRBV2	TRBD1	TRBJ1-2	TGTGCCAGCACTTCGAGGATTGGGACAGGGGGCGTCTGGGATGGCTACACCTTC	CASTSRIGTGGVWDGYTF
once	TRBV3-1/TRBV3-2	.	TRBJ2-3	TGTGCCAGCAGCCAACAGTTTACCCCCACAGATACGCAGTATTTT	CASSQQFTPTDTQYF
few	TRBV3-1/TRBV3-2	TRBD2	TRBJ2-5	TGTGCCAGCAGCCAAGAAGGCAGCGGGGAAGAGACCCAGTACTTC	CASSQEGSGEETQYF
.	TRBV4-1	.	TRBJ1-2	TGCGCCAGCAGCCAAAGGACAGTCTCCCCCTATGGCTACACCTTC	CASSQRTVSPYGYTF
.	TRBV6-5	.	TRBJ2-1	TGTGCCAGCAGTTCGCGCAGGGGCGGGTGGGTAAATGAGCAGTTCTTC	CASSSRRGGWVNEQFF
.	TRBV28	TRBD1	TRBJ2-5	TGTGCCAGCAGTTACGTGGGACAGGGTATCCAAGAGACCCAGTACTTC	CASSYVGQGIQETQYF
.	TRBV6-4	TRBD1	TRBJ2-1	TGTGCCAGCAGTGACGCGGCAGGGGGATACAATGAGCAGTTCTTC	CASSDAAGGYNEQFF
.	TRBV5-1	.	TRBJ2-7	TGCGCCAGCAGCCCCGTTCTCGGACAGCACCACGAGCAGTACTTC	CASSPVLGQHHEQYF
.	TRBV20-1	.	TRBJ1-4	TGCAGTGCTAGCGCGAATGAAAAACTGTTTTTT	CSASANEKLFF
.	TRBV19	TRBD2	TRBJ2-1	TGTGCCAGTAGTCTAGCGGGGAGCTCCTACAATGAGCAGTTCTTC	CASSLAGSSYNEQFF
.	TRBV5-1	.	TRBJ2-1	TGCGCCAGCAGCTTGACCTATAGCTCCTACAATGAGCAGTTCTTC	CASSLTYSSYNEQFF
.	TRBV7-9	.	TRBJ2-5	TGTGCCATCCAGCGGTACCAAGAGACCCAGTACTTC	CAIQRYQETQYF
.	TRBV2	.	TRBJ1-1	TGTGCCAGCAGTGAGCTGAAGGGGGCTTTCTTT	CASSELKGAFF
.	TRBV30	.	TRBJ2-1	TGTGCCTGGAGTGTTAGTCACAATGAGCAGTTCTTC	CAWSVSHNEQFF
.	TRBV4-1	TRBD2	TRBJ2-2	TGCGCCAGCACACGGCCAAGCGGGGAAAACACCGGGGAGCTGTTTTTT	CASTRPSGENTGELFF
.	TRBV5-4	.	TRBJ2-2	TGTGCCAGCAGCTTCGGGCCCGGGACAAACACCGGGGAGCTGTTTTTT	CASSFGPGTNTGELFF
.	TRBV27	.	TRBJ2-3	TGTGCCAGCAGTCCCTTAGTATCTGGCACAGATACGCAGTATTTT	CASSPLVSGTDTQYF
.	TRBV18	TRBD1	TRBJ1-1	TGTGCCAGCTCACCAGAGACAGGGCGGGGAGGTGAAGCTTTCTTT	CASSPETGRGGEAFF